What follows are 15 T cell receptor beta chains derived from one specimen sequenced in a study of T-cell reconstitution after alpha-beta-depleted transplantation in children. This sample's TCRbeta library carried unique molecular identifier barcodes. TCRdb processed the PCR reads anew with MiXCR; each CDR3 protein has one entry. The table has roughly 300,000 distinct CDR3 sequences, about 9.9% seen once. This sample comprised peripheral blood, obtained 180 days after TCRalphabeta/CD19-depleted stem cell transplant. The source is a male patient aged 2 to 10 who had a stem cell transplant for chronic granulomatous disease, so the T cells may come from the graft donor.

This clonotype was observed at least ten times. This sequence joins TRBV5-1 and TRBJ2-1; 10 bases are shared with TRBD2. Germline V CDR1 and CDR2: SGHRS, YFSETQ. This CDR3 contains 16 residues. J lost 4 bases, V lost 3 bases, and 7 bases had no gene match. CDR3 sequence: CASSWETSGIYNEQFF. CDR3 bases: TGCGCCAGCAGCTGGGAAACTAGCGGGATATACAATGAGCAGTTCTTC.

This clonotype was observed at least ten times. The genes are TRBV4-1 and TRBJ2-7, with TRBD1 matching 8 bases. This CDR3 is built from 17 residues. The germline V gene has CDR1 MGHRA and CDR2 YSYEKL. J was trimmed by 2 bases and V by 2 bases; bases with no gene match: 11. The CDR3 loop is CASSQFPGTGNPYEQYF. In DNA form, the CDR3 reads TGCGCCAGCAGCCAATTTCCCGGGACAGGAAATCCCTACGAGCAGTACTTC.

The gene calls are TRBV30 and TRBJ2-1; D remains ambiguous. The CDR3 totals 13 residues. V was pared by 0 bases and J by 9 bases, with 12 bases between. Germline loops: CDR1 GTSNPN, CDR2 SVGIG (reference sequence). The CDR3 loop reads CAWSVSSHGEQFF. In nucleotides, the CDR3 is TGTGCCTGGAGTGTATCCTCCCACGGTGAGCAGTTCTTC.

This clonotype was observed many times. The rearrangement joins TRBV25-1 to TRBJ2-2, with D uncertain. The V end lost 4 bases, the J end lost 4 bases, and 10 bases lay between the germline ends. Germline lookup yields CDR1 MGHDK and CDR2 SYGVNS. The CDR3 sequence is 14 residues long. CDR3 DNA sequence: TGTGCCAGCAGTGGGAGCCAGGCCACCGGGGAGCTGTTTTTT. Translation: CASSGSQATGELFF.

In its sample, this clonotype was seen many times. V usage is TRBV5-1 and J usage is TRBJ2-7; weak D call: TRBD1 (5 bases). The CDR3 extends over 15 amino acids. Deletions cut 4 bases from V and 0 bases from J, with 14 bases between. Per the germline V gene, CDR1 is SGHRS and CDR2 is YFSETQ. The CDR3 loop is CASSHQAQGSYEQYF. CDR3 DNA: TGCGCCAGCAGCCACCAGGCCCAGGGCTCCTACGAGCAGTACTTC.

This clonotype appeared many times. V is TRBV28 and J is TRBJ2-2; possible D gene TRBD2, 5 bases. The germline gives CDR1 MDHEN, CDR2 SYDVKM. This CDR3 has 13 amino acids. The V end was cut by 1 base, the J end by 6 bases, with 6 bases between. Here the CDR3 reads CASSLSRAGELFF. Written as DNA, the CDR3 is TGTGCCAGCAGTTTATCGCGGGCCGGGGAGCTGTTTTTT. Looking up the rest from reference TRBV28 and TRBJ2-2 gives the full variable domain: DVKVTQSSRYLVKRTGEKVFLECVQDMDHENMFWYRQDPGLGLRLIYFSYDVKMKEKGDIPEGYSVSREKKERFSLILESASTNQTSMYLCASSLSRAGELFFGEGSRLTVL.

Many counts were recorded for this clonotype. The chain joins TRBV28 to TRBJ1-2; a possible D gene is TRBD1 (5 bases). The V end lost 4 bases, the J end lost 8 bases, and 14 bases lay between the germline ends. The CDR3 has 13 amino acids. Germline V gene data show CDR1 as MDHEN and CDR2 as SYDVKM. The DNA for the CDR3 is TGTGCCAGCAGTTGGGGACTGTTTTTGGGCTACACCTTC. The encoded protein is CASSWGLFLGYTF.

This clonotype was seen repeatedly, ten times or more. The gene calls are TRBV12-3 or TRBV12-4 and TRBJ1-5, with D possibly matching TRBD1 (6 bases). Trimming removed 2 bases from V and 7 bases from J, with 12 bases in between. The length of the CDR3 is 14 residues. The CDR3: CASSLWGAGQPQHF. CDR3 in DNA: TGTGCCAGCAGTTTATGGGGGGCTGGGCAGCCCCAGCATTTT.

The sample holds many counts of this clonotype. The chain has TRBV20-1 and TRBJ2-3; D possibly matches TRBD1 or TRBD2 (5 bases each). Trimming cost V 3 bases and J 3 bases, with 19 bases left between them. Germline V gene sequence: CDR1 DFQATT, CDR2 SNEGSKA (reference sequence). This CDR3 region has 16 residues. This chain's CDR3 is CSARGWDRELTDTQYF. The CDR3 DNA is TGCAGTGCTAGGGGGTGGGACCGCGAACTGACAGATACGCAGTATTTT.

Ten or more counts support this clonotype. The chain carries TRBV4-2 and TRBJ2-3; 11 bases match TRBD1. J was trimmed by 6 bases and V by 0 bases; bases with no gene match: 11. Germline lookup yields CDR1 LGHNA and CDR2 YNFKEQ. The CDR3 loop spans 18 amino acids. CDR3 in amino acids: CASSQDQKGQGVGDTQYF. For the CDR3, the DNA is TGTGCCAGCAGCCAAGATCAAAAGGGACAGGGGGTCGGGGATACGCAGTATTTT.

The chain is built from TRBV28 and TRBJ2-2, with D tentatively TRBD2 (5 bases). CDR1 and CDR2 from the germline V gene are MDHEN and SYDVKM. The CDR3 covers 17 residues. The V end lost 3 bases, the J end lost 4 bases, and 18 bases lay between the germline ends. The DNA of the CDR3 is TGTGCCAGCAGTTTTGGTTGGTCTAGGACTTCCACCGGGGAGCTGTTTTTT. Translating it yields CASSFGWSRTSTGELFF.

This clonotype was counted at least ten times. The chain uses TRBV5-1 and TRBJ2-3; D unclear. This CDR3 has 14 residues. From germline, CDR1 is SGHRS and CDR2 YFSETQ. The V end lost 5 bases, the J end lost 1 base, and 11 bases lay between the germline ends. CDR3 nucleotide sequence: TGCGCCAGCAGTAGATGGGATGGCACAGATACGCAGTATTTT. Translating it yields CASSRWDGTDTQYF.

CDR3 loop: CSVTTGGAAGELFF. The CDR3 DNA sequence: TGCAGCGTCACTACAGGGGGCGCGGCCGGGGAGCTGTTTTTT. The chain carries TRBV29-1 and TRBJ2-2; TRBD1 matches at 9 bases. The germline V gene encodes CDR1 SQVTM and CDR2 ANQGSEA. The J segment lost 6 bases and the V segment lost 6 bases, leaving 8 bases of the junction unmatched. CDR3 size: 14 residues.

This clonotype was seen repeatedly, ten times or more. V is TRBV7-3 and J is TRBJ2-2, with D uncertain. Germline CDR1 reads SGHTA; CDR2 reads FQGTGA. CDR3 length equals 12 residues. Between the trimmed V and J ends, which lost 1 base and 7 bases, there was a span of 4 bases. CDR3 DNA sequence: TGTGCCAGCAGCTTAAGTGGCGGGGAGCTGTTTTTT. The encoded protein is CASSLSGGELFF. Supplemented by reference TRBV7-3 and TRBJ2-2, the full variable domain reads GAGVSQTPSNKVTEKGKYVELRCDPISGHTALYWYRQSLGQGPEFLIYFQGTGAADDSGLPNDRFFAVRPEGSVSTLKIQRTERGDSAVYLCASSLSGGELFFGEGSRLTVL.

This clonotype was picked up many times. The chain links TRBV18 to TRBJ2-1; D unclear. The CDR3 is 13 amino acids. The germline CDR1 and CDR2 sequences are KGHSH and LQKENI. V was cut by 4 bases and J by 4 bases, with 8 bases left in between. Written as DNA, the CDR3 is TGTGCCAGCTCACGTCGCGATTACAATGAGCAGTTCTTC. Its translation: CASSRRDYNEQFF.